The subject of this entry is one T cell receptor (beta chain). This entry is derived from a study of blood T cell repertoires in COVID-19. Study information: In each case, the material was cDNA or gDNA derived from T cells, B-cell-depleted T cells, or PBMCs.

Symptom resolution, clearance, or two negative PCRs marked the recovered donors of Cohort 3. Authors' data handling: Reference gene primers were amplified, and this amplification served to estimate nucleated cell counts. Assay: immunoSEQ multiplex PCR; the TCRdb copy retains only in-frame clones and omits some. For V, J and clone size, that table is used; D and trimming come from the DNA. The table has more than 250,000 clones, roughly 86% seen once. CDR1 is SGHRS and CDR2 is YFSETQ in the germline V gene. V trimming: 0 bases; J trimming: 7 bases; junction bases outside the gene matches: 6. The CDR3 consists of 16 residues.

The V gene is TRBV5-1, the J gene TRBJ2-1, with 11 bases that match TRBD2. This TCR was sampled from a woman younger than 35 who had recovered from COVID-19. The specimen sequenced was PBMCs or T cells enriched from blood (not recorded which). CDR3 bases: TGCGCCAGCAGCTTGGCCCCGACTAGCGGGATGAATGAGCAGTTCTTC. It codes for CASSLAPTSGMNEQFF.